These 29 T cell receptor beta chains were sequenced from one sample in a study of T cells in localized non-small cell lung cancer. Some clones are missing from TCRdb's copy, which holds only in-frame ones; the method was immunoSEQ multiplex PCR. The sample includes about 40,000 clones, approximately 86% of them seen just once. The sequencing used peripheral blood, collected before any cancer treatment. The receptor source for this set is a man aged 18 to 50 with stage I lung adenocarcinoma.

This clone was detected only once. The rearrangement links TRBV18 to TRBJ1-1; tentative D call: TRBD1 (5 bases). The CDR3 is 14 amino acids. Deletions cut 3 bases from V and 4 bases from J, with 12 bases between. The germline V gene encodes CDR1 KGHSH and CDR2 LQKENI. The DNA for the CDR3 is TGTGCCAGCTCACCGAAGACAGACATCACTGAAGCTTTCTTT. The encoded protein is CASSPKTDITEAFF. Full variable domain (remainder filled in from reference TRBV18 and TRBJ1-1): NAGVMQNPRHLVRRRGQEARLRCSPMKGHSHVYWYRQLPEEGLKFMVYLQKENIIDESGMPKERFSAEFPKEGPSILRIQQVVRGDSAAYFCASSPKTDITEAFFGQGTRLTVV.

The V call is TRBV5-1, the J call TRBJ1-4; D call uncertain. The CDR3 runs 14 residues. Germline V gene data show CDR1 as SGHRS and CDR2 as YFSETQ. The V end was cut by 4 bases, the J end by 5 bases, with 12 bases between. CDR3 residues: CASSPGMPNEKLFF. The CDR3 DNA reads TGCGCCAGCAGCCCGGGGATGCCAAATGAAAAACTGTTTTTT.

The genes are TRBV29-1 and TRBJ2-1, with 9 bases aligning to TRBD1. The junction had 7 bases not matched to a gene; V was cut back by 7 bases and J by 3 bases. Germline V gene lookup returns CDR1 SQVTM and CDR2 ANQGSEA. There are 14 residues in the CDR3. Here the CDR3 reads CSATTGGGYNEQFF. CDR3 DNA sequence: TGCAGCGCAACCACAGGGGGCGGCTACAATGAGCAGTTCTTC.

This chain joins TRBV29-1 and TRBJ2-7; no firm D call. Germline lookup yields CDR1 SQVTM and CDR2 ANQGSEA. This CDR3 has 12 amino acids. Trimming removed 1 base at V and 5 bases at J, with 9 bases between. The CDR3 region has the DNA TGCAGCGTTGAAGGACTTGGTAACGAGCAGTACTTC. This gives the protein CSVEGLGNEQYF.

This clone was seen a few times. The chain combines TRBV6-1 with TRBJ2-3, with 12 bases fitting TRBD2. The germline CDR1 and CDR2 sequences are MNHNS and SASEGT. V lost 5 bases, J lost 6 bases, and 3 bases stayed unmatched. This CDR3 is built from 14 residues. CDR3 loop: CASSRGLAGDTQYF. The CDR3 DNA reads as TGTGCCAGCAGTAGAGGACTAGCGGGGGATACGCAGTATTTT.

The chain combines TRBV19 with TRBJ2-2, with D perhaps assigned TRBD1 or TRBD2 (6 bases each). Looked up from germline, CDR1 is LNHDA and CDR2 is SQIVND (reference sequence). Between the trimmed V and J ends, which lost 7 bases and 5 bases, there was a span of 20 bases. The CDR3 contains 16 residues. CDR3 sequence (DNA): TGTGCCAGTACCCCACTAGGAGGGGGAGCGACCGGGGAGCTGTTTTTT. Translation: CASTPLGGGATGELFF.

CDR3 sequence: CASRLNRGDTEAFF. CDR3 nucleotides: TGTGCCAGCAGATTAAACAGGGGGGACACTGAAGCTTTCTTT. The rearrangement uses TRBV6-5 and TRBJ1-1, with 8 nucleotides matching TRBD1. The V gene's germline CDR1 is MNHEY and CDR2 SVGAGI. The CDR3 is made up of 14 amino acids. V shed 6 bases, J shed 3 bases, and the junction held 6 bases outside the gene matches.

The V call is TRBV4-3, the J call TRBJ1-6; D unclear. The ends were cut back, 0 bases at V and 7 bases at J, with 10 bases in the middle. From germline, CDR1 is LGHNA and CDR2 YSLEER. The CDR3 loop spans 15 amino acids. CDR3 amino acids: CASSQEDGRNSPLHF. CDR3 in DNA: TGCGCCAGCAGCCAAGAAGACGGCCGAAATTCACCCCTCCACTTT.

V and J are TRBV30 and TRBJ1-5; D is ambiguous. The CDR3 runs to 15 residues. The V and J ends lost 5 bases and 3 bases respectively, with 17 bases between them. CDR1 GTSNPN and CDR2 SVGIG come from the germline V gene (reference sequence). The CDR3: CAWAPPGIFNQPQHF. DNA of the CDR3: TGTGCCTGGGCCCCCCCTGGTATATTCAATCAGCCCCAGCATTTT.

The rearrangement joins TRBV5-8 to TRBJ2-5; TRBD2 aligns across 7 bases. The CDR3 runs 17 residues. The V gene end was trimmed by 1 base and the J gene end by 9 bases; junction bases not matched to a gene: 18. Germline CDR1 SGHTS, CDR2 YDEGEE. The chain's CDR3 is CASSLSHWAGDPLSQYF. Here the CDR3 DNA reads TGTGCCAGCAGCTTGAGTCACTGGGCGGGGGACCCTTTGTCCCAGTACTTC.

V gene TRBV5-1 combines with J gene TRBJ2-1; D remains ambiguous. This CDR3 comprises 19 residues. The V and J ends lost 0 bases and 4 bases respectively, with 23 bases between them. Germline lookup yields CDR1 SGHRS and CDR2 YFSETQ. In DNA, the CDR3 is TGCGCCAGCAGCTTGGAATATATTGGTACCCTCACCTCATACAATGAGCAGTTCTTC. Translated: CASSLEYIGTLTSYNEQFF.

This clone has just a few counts. V usage is TRBV29-1 and J usage is TRBJ2-5; D could derive from TRBD1 or TRBD2 (6 bases each). The length of the CDR3 is 14 residues. V was pared by 4 bases and J by 5 bases, with 17 bases between. The germline gives CDR1 SQVTM, CDR2 ANQGSEA. The CDR3: CSVGGGGPGETQYF. CDR3 bases: TGCAGCGTTGGTGGAGGGGGGCCGGGGGAGACCCAGTACTTC.

This clone was observed a single time. The genes are TRBV18 and TRBJ1-1; 7 bases agree with TRBD1. CDR3 length: 13 amino acids. V shed 1 base and J 12 bases; nucleotides not matched to a gene: 8. From germline, CDR1 is KGHSH and CDR2 LQKENI. CDR3 DNA sequence: TGTGCCAGCTCACCACTTACAGGGGTAGATTCTTTCTTT. Translated, it gives CASSPLTGVDSFF.

V gene TRBV30 combines with J gene TRBJ1-5, with 7 bases aligning to TRBD1. The CDR3 loop spans 12 amino acids. V lost 7 bases to trimming and J lost 2 bases; unmatched junction nucleotides: 2. The germline V gene encodes CDR1 GTSNPN and CDR2 SVGIG (reference sequence). The CDR3 sequence: CAFGQGNQPQHF. CDR3 DNA: TGTGCCTTTGGACAGGGCAATCAGCCCCAGCATTTT.

This clone was seen a handful of times. DNA of the CDR3: TGTGCCATCAGTGTCCTACCGGGACAGGGGGCCGGGGAGCTGTTTTTT. Its translation: CAISVLPGQGAGELFF. V gene TRBV10-3 combines with J gene TRBJ2-2; 11 nucleotides align to TRBD1. This CDR3 contains 16 residues. Germline V gives CDR1 ENHRY, CDR2 SYGVKD. V lost 4 bases to trimming and J lost 6 bases; unmatched junction nucleotides: 7.

This rearrangement joins TRBV5-4 to TRBJ2-1; TRBD2 matches 8 bases. The V gene end was trimmed by 3 bases and the J gene end by 4 bases; junction bases not matched to a gene: 15. The CDR3 consists of 18 residues. Germline V gene sequence: CDR1 SGHNT, CDR2 YYREEE (reference sequence). CDR3 amino acids: CASSSRPGGGAVYNEQFF. The CDR3 DNA is TGTGCCAGCAGCTCCCGCCCGGGGGGGGGCGCGGTTTACAATGAGCAGTTCTTC.

The genes are TRBV7-2 and TRBJ2-7; the match to TRBD1 covers 7 bases. CDR1 SGHTA and CDR2 FQGNSA come from the germline V gene. The CDR3 loop spans 14 amino acids. The J segment lost 5 bases and the V segment lost 5 bases, leaving 9 bases of the junction unmatched. CDR3 sequence: CASSARDSRDEQYF. The CDR3 DNA sequence: TGTGCCAGCAGCGCCCGGGACAGCAGGGACGAGCAGTACTTC. The full variable domain, with the rest looked up from reference TRBV7-2 and TRBJ2-7, is GAGVSQSPSNKVTEKGKDVELRCDPISGHTALYWYRQSLGQGLEFLIYFQGNSAPDKSGLPSDRFSAERTGGSVSTLTIQRTQQEDSAVYLCASSARDSRDEQYFGPGTRLTVT.

The chain links TRBV15 to TRBJ2-5; TRBD1 matches at 8 bases. This CDR3 region has 16 residues. CDR1 and CDR2 from the germline V gene are LNHNV and YYDKDF (reference sequence). V dropped 5 bases and J dropped 0; count of bases not matched to a gene: 8. CDR3 protein: CATSLRQGLYQETQYF. The CDR3, as DNA: TGTGCCACCAGCCTAAGACAGGGGCTGTACCAAGAGACCCAGTACTTC.

The chain employs TRBV6-1 and TRBJ1-3; tentative D call: TRBD1 (5 bases). V gave up 7 bases and J gave up 5 bases, with 18 bases separating them. This CDR3 is built from 15 residues. From germline, CDR1 is MNHNS and CDR2 SASEGT. This CDR3 reads CASTPGMGQRNTIYF. CDR3 DNA: TGTGCCAGCACACCGGGGATGGGGCAGAGAAACACCATATATTTT.

This clone was seen a handful of times. The chain uses TRBV30 and TRBJ1-6; 9 bases are shared with TRBD1. Germline trimming cut 1 base from V and 7 bases from J; bases unmatched to any gene: 2. The CDR3 spans 14 residues. Germline V gene lookup returns CDR1 GTSNPN and CDR2 SVGIG (reference sequence). CDR3 DNA sequence: TGTGCCTGGAGTGGGACAGGGGCAAATTCACCCCTCCACTTT. Its translation is CAWSGTGANSPLHF.

Of note for this clone: The same CDR3 also results from other DNA sequences found in this sample. The rearrangement uses TRBV4-3 and TRBJ2-7; D call uncertain. Trimming shortened V by 0 bases and J by 0 bases, and 6 bases separated the two germline ends. This CDR3 has 14 amino acids. Germline CDR1 LGHNA, CDR2 YSLEER. Here the CDR3 DNA reads TGCGCCAGCAGCCAAGAAACCAGCTCCTACGAGCAGTACTTC. Translated, it gives CASSQETSSYEQYF.

The chain is built from TRBV6-5 and TRBJ2-7; 8 bases line up with TRBD1. Germline V gene sequence: CDR1 MNHEY, CDR2 SVGAGI. The CDR3 contains 13 residues. J was trimmed by 6 bases and V by 2 bases; bases with no gene match: 3. This CDR3 reads CASSYQGAGEQYF. CDR3 bases: TGTGCCAGCAGTTACCAGGGGGCGGGCGAGCAGTACTTC.

To note about this clone: The junction differs from germline at one of its ends, possibly a read error. V usage is TRBV6-4 and J usage is TRBJ2-7, with D unresolved. The germline gives CDR1 MRHNA, CDR2 SNTAGT. The length of the CDR3 is 14 residues. The DNA for the CDR3 is TGTACCAGCAGTGACGCTGACCGAGTTTACGAGCAGTACTTC. Protein: CTSSDADRVYEQYF.

This clone showed up just once. The chain is built from TRBV29-1 and TRBJ2-3, with D tentatively TRBD2 (5 bases). The CDR3 has 12 residues. Trimming cost V 3 bases and J 7 bases, with 11 bases left between them. CDR1 is SQVTM and CDR2 is ANQGSEA in the germline V gene. This CDR3 reads CSVDLARNTQYF. The CDR3 DNA reads TGCAGCGTTGACCTAGCTCGAAATACGCAGTATTTT.

V gene TRBV10-3 combines with J gene TRBJ1-3; possibly TRBD1 for D (5 bases). Per germline, CDR1 ENHRY and CDR2 SYGVKD. This CDR3 is 16 amino acids long. Trimming took off 0 bases at V and 7 bases at J, with 16 bases between the two ends. CDR3 sequence reads: CAISESGGAGSNTIYF. The CDR3 DNA reads TGTGCCATCAGTGAGTCGGGTGGGGCAGGCTCGAACACCATATATTTT.

The chain uses TRBV19 and TRBJ2-5, with a weak D call TRBD2 (6 bases). Matching the DNA end better, TRBJ2-7 makes the J call doubtful. In germline, CDR1 is LNHDA, CDR2 SQIVND (reference sequence). This CDR3 comprises 12 residues. The DNA for the CDR3 is TGTGCCAGTAGTACAGCCGGGGGCGAGCAGTACTTC. Its translation is CASSTAGGEQYF.

This chain connects TRBV28 to TRBJ2-2; 8 bases map to TRBD2. CDR3 length: 15 residues. Germline CDR1 and CDR2: MDHEN and SYDVKM. With V trimmed by 4 bases and J by 2 bases, 3 bases remained unmatched. In DNA, the CDR3 is TGTGCCAGCAGTTACAGCGGGGGCAACACCGGGGAGCTGTTTTTT. Its translation is CASSYSGGNTGELFF.

Only one count was recorded for this clone. The chain uses TRBV7-8 and TRBJ2-3; D gene uncertain. The V and J ends lost 3 bases and 2 bases respectively, with 6 bases between them. Germline V gene data show CDR1 as SGHVS and CDR2 as FQNEAQ. The length of the CDR3 is 13 residues. The CDR3 sequence: CASSFNPTDTQYF. Here the CDR3 DNA reads TGTGCCAGCAGCTTCAACCCCACAGATACGCAGTATTTT.

The genes are TRBV30 and TRBJ2-3; 7 nucleotides match TRBD1. This CDR3 spans 14 amino acids. The J segment lost 1 base and the V segment lost 4 bases, leaving 5 bases of the junction unmatched. Germline V CDR1 and CDR2: GTSNPN, SVGIG (reference sequence). CDR3: CAWTWTGGTDTQYF. The CDR3 DNA reads TGTGCCTGGACCTGGACAGGCGGCACAGATACGCAGTATTTT.